The 28 T cell receptor beta chains below all came from one sample that was sequenced in a study of T-cell reconstitution after alpha-beta-depleted transplantation in children (TCRdb year 2016). In light of the paper, this sample's treatment or condition label describes: allogeneic hematopoietic cell transplantation with graft depleted of TCRalphabeta T cells and CD19 B cells. The method behind the library was PCR. This sample was sequenced with an Illumina HiSeq 2500. To normalize quantification of the TCRbeta repertoire, the TCR libraries were built with molecular barcoding that relied on unique molecular identifiers. The public sequencing data were trimmed at Q25 with fastp and processed into clonotypes with MiXCR by TCRdb, which kept only in-frame beta chains. Under each unique CDR3 protein, matching rows form one entry showing the most common genes and DNA. The sample table shows about 590,000 distinct CDR3 sequences, and 10% to 15% are seen once. The ten largest clones add up to approximately 2% of the sample.

Sequenced material: PBMCs, mostly from graft donor cells, taken 360 days after TCRalphabeta/CD19-depleted stem cell transplant. These receptors all stem from a male patient between 10 and 17 years old who had a stem cell transplant for acute myeloid leukemia, so the T cells may come from the graft donor.

This clonotype was seen a few times. CDR3: CATSDEAVRGGSRNEQFF. The CDR3, as DNA: TGTGCCACCAGTGATGAGGCAGTTCGGGGCGGGAGTAGGAATGAGCAGTTCTTC. The chain joins TRBV24-1 to TRBJ2-1, with TRBD2 matching over 7 bases. In germline, CDR1 is KGHDR, CDR2 SFDVKD. J lost 7 bases, V lost 3 bases, and 17 bases had no gene match. CDR3 length: 18 residues.

The V call is TRBV3-1, the J call TRBJ2-7; D is possibly TRBD1 or TRBD2 (5 bases each). The V and J ends lost 5 bases and 1 base respectively, with 12 bases between them. The germline V gene encodes CDR1 LGHDT and CDR2 YNNKEL (reference sequence). The CDR3 sequence is 14 residues long. This CDR3 reads CASSKWDQSYEQYF. The DNA of the CDR3 is TGTGCCAGCAGCAAATGGGACCAGTCCTACGAGCAGTACTTC.

This clonotype was picked up many times. The V and J genes are TRBV29-1 and TRBJ2-3; tentative D call: TRBD2 (5 bases). From germline, CDR1 is SQVTM and CDR2 ANQGSEA. The CDR3 spans 13 residues. Deletions cut 8 bases from V and 4 bases from J, with 16 bases between. In nucleotides, the CDR3 is TGCAGCTCTGCCCCCCCGGGATCAGATACGCAGTATTTT. Translation gives CSSAPPGSDTQYF.

The chain uses TRBV12-3 or TRBV12-4 and TRBJ1-5; D is possibly TRBD1 (5 bases). CDR3 length: 15 residues. V was shortened by 6 bases and J by 3 bases, with 15 bases between the two germline ends. The CDR3 is CASRDFPGHNQPQHF. The DNA for the CDR3 is TGTGCCAGCAGGGACTTTCCAGGGCACAATCAGCCCCAGCATTTT.

The rearrangement uses TRBV18 and TRBJ2-7; weak D call: TRBD2 (5 bases). The ends were cut back, 2 bases at V and 4 bases at J, with 15 bases in the middle. The germline CDR1 and CDR2 sequences are KGHSH and LQKENI. This CDR3 spans 15 amino acids. The CDR3 sequence: CASSPRTGNFYEQYF. CDR3 sequence (DNA): TGTGCCAGCTCACCAAGGACTGGCAACTTTTACGAGCAGTACTTC. Full variable domain (missing parts from reference TRBV18 and TRBJ2-7): NAGVMQNPRHLVRRRGQEARLRCSPMKGHSHVYWYRQLPEEGLKFMVYLQKENIIDESGMPKERFSAEFPKEGPSILRIQQVVRGDSAAYFCASSPRTGNFYEQYFGPGTRLTVT.

The CDR3 here is CASSLISASLQKEQYF. The CDR3 DNA reads TGTGCCAGCAGTTTAATTTCGGCCAGTCTCCAGAAAGAGCAGTACTTC. The V gene is TRBV28, the J gene TRBJ2-7; D call uncertain. The length of the CDR3 is 16 residues. V was trimmed by 2 bases and J by 7 bases, leaving 21 bases between them. The germline V gene encodes CDR1 MDHEN and CDR2 SYDVKM.

This clonotype was seen once. Its ends do not fully match the called genes, so a read error is possible. V and J are TRBV15 and TRBJ1-1, with D perhaps TRBD1 (5 bases). This CDR3 has 14 residues. Germline CDR1 and CDR2: LNHNV and YYDKDF (reference sequence). CDR3 protein: CATSRGGTNIEAFF. The DNA of the CDR3 is TGTGCCACCAGCAGAGGGGGCACGAACATTGAAGCTTTCTTT.

This clonotype was recorded many times. J is TRBJ2-1 and V is TRBV25-1; tentatively, D is TRBD2 (5 bases). The CDR3 spans 12 residues. Trimming removed 4 bases at V and 9 bases at J, with 10 bases between. Germline V gene sequence: CDR1 MGHDK, CDR2 SYGVNS. DNA for the CDR3: TGTGCCAGCAGTGTAGGAACTAGTGAGCAGTTCTTC. Protein sequence: CASSVGTSEQFF. The entire variable domain, with the rest obtained from reference TRBV25-1 and TRBJ2-1, is as follows: EADIYQTPRYLVIGTGKKITLECSQTMGHDKMYWYQQDPGMELHLIHYSYGVNSTEKGDLSSESTVSRIRTEHFPLTLESARPSHTSQYLCASSVGTSEQFFGPGTRLTVL.

This clonotype was seen a handful of times. The V and J genes are TRBV21-1 and TRBJ2-5. TRBV21-1 is a documented pseudogene. The CDR3 has 16 amino acids. In DNA, the CDR3 is TGTGCCAGCCGTGGAATGCAAGACAGTACTCAAGAGACCCAGTACTTC. Residues: CASRGMQDSTQETQYF.

This clonotype was counted between two and nine times. CDR3 in amino acids: CSARDGGTQYF. In DNA form, the CDR3 reads TGCAGTGCTAGAGATGGAGGTACCCAGTACTTC. The V and J genes are TRBV20-1 and TRBJ2-5; TRBD2 might be the D (5 bases). V was cut by 0 bases and J by 8 bases, with 7 bases left in between. Germline-derived CDR1 and CDR2 are DFQATT and SNEGSKA (reference sequence). The CDR3 has 11 residues.

The rearrangement joins TRBV20-1 to TRBJ2-7; 11 bases line up with TRBD2. The CDR3 length is 14 residues. CDR1 is DFQATT, CDR2 SNEGSKA, per germline (reference sequence). V lost 6 bases to trimming and J lost 1 base; unmatched junction nucleotides: 5. CDR3: CSASSGRPSYEQYF. For the CDR3, the DNA is TGCAGTGCCTCTAGCGGGAGGCCTTCCTACGAGCAGTACTTC.

V gene TRBV29-1 combines with J gene TRBJ2-1; D remains unclear. Germline CDR1 is SQVTM and CDR2 is ANQGSEA. There are 14 residues in the CDR3. Trimming took off 7 bases at V and 7 bases at J, with 20 bases between the two ends. The CDR3 is CSGTGPPVSNEQFF. CDR3 bases: TGCAGCGGCACTGGACCACCCGTAAGTAATGAGCAGTTCTTC.

This clonotype was observed at least ten times. The rearrangement joins TRBV24-1 to TRBJ2-3; possible D gene TRBD2, 6 bases. In germline, CDR1 is KGHDR, CDR2 SFDVKD. V was cut by 3 bases and J by 0 bases, with 21 bases left in between. The CDR3 totals 19 residues. The CDR3 nucleotides are TGTGCCACCAGTGATAACCTGGCTAGACGGGAGTTAAGCACAGATACGCAGTATTTT. Amino acid sequence: CATSDNLARRELSTDTQYF.

On this clonotype: A read error may be the cause here, since a much bigger clone is one base away. Because the CDR3 is missing its conserved closing phenylalanine or tryptophan, this is likely a read error. This chain uses TRBV10-3 with TRBJ2-2; 11 nucleotides align to TRBD2. This CDR3 has 18 residues. Unmatched junction bases numbered 11, after V lost 6 bases and J lost 2 bases. Germline CDR1 reads ENHRY; CDR2 reads SYGVKD. DNA of the CDR3: TGTGCCATCAGCGAGGTCATACTAGCGGGAGTTAACACCGGGGAGCTGTTTCTT. The encoded protein is CAISEVILAGVNTGELFL.

In this sample, this clonotype turned up a few times. The chain recombines TRBV20-1 with TRBJ2-5; no reliable D call. Trimming left V 6 bases short and J 5 bases short, with 19 bases between. The CDR3 runs to 14 residues. Germline-derived CDR1 and CDR2 are DFQATT and SNEGSKA (reference sequence). The CDR3 DNA reads as TGCAGTGCAAGTCAGCACCAGGTCGGGGAGACCCAGTACTTC. It is translated as CSASQHQVGETQYF.

The V and J genes are TRBV28 and TRBJ2-1; no clear D gene. Germline assignment: CDR1 MDHEN and CDR2 SYDVKM. V was pared by 6 bases and J by 7 bases, with 16 bases between. CDR3 length: 14 residues. DNA of the CDR3: TGTGCCAGCAGCCCGCTCCCTCTGCGGAATGAGCAGTTCTTC. This gives the protein CASSPLPLRNEQFF.

There are many counts of this clonotype. The chain carries TRBV7-6 and TRBJ2-7; D ambiguous. Between the trimmed V and J ends, which lost 5 bases and 6 bases, there was a span of 17 bases. The CDR3 is 14 residues long. Germline CDR1 and CDR2: SGHVS and FNYEAQ. The DNA for the CDR3 is TGTGCCAGCAGCCTTAACTTAAATCCCAGCGAGCAGTACTTC. It yields the protein CASSLNLNPSEQYF. The entire variable domain, with the rest obtained from reference TRBV7-6 and TRBJ2-7, is as follows: GAGVSQSPRYKVTKRGQDVALRCDPISGHVSLYWYRQALGQGPEFLTYFNYEAQQDKSGLPNDRFSAERPEGSISTLTIQRTEQRDSAMYRCASSLNLNPSEQYFGPGTRLTVT.

The table lists this clonotype with many counts. The rearrangement uses TRBV15 and TRBJ2-7; perhaps D is TRBD1 or TRBD2 (5 bases each). The CDR3 spans 16 residues. Trimming stripped 0 bases from V and 0 bases from J, with 12 bases between. Germline V gene lookup returns CDR1 LNHNV and CDR2 YYDKDF (reference sequence). The chain's CDR3 is CATSRDQGTHSYEQYF. In DNA form, the CDR3 reads TGTGCCACCAGCAGAGATCAAGGGACCCACTCCTACGAGCAGTACTTC.

The rearrangement uses TRBV12-3 or TRBV12-4 and TRBJ2-7; tentatively, D is TRBD1 (6 bases). V dropped 3 bases and J dropped 3 bases, with 12 bases sitting between them. The CDR3 runs 14 residues. CDR3 in amino acids: CASSLGAALYEQYF. CDR3 DNA sequence: TGTGCCAGCAGTTTGGGGGCAGCCCTCTACGAGCAGTACTTC.

The rearrangement uses TRBV5-1 and TRBJ2-3, with D possibly being TRBD2 (6 bases). The V end was cut by 3 bases, the J end by 1 base, with 15 bases between. Germline V gene data show CDR1 as SGHRS and CDR2 as YFSETQ. This CDR3 region has 16 residues. Here the CDR3 reads CASSSRRAWGTDTQYF. The CDR3 nucleotides read TGCGCCAGCAGCTCCCGGAGGGCGTGGGGCACAGATACGCAGTATTTT. Drawing the rest from reference TRBV5-1 and TRBJ2-3, the complete variable domain is KAGVTQTPRYLIKTRGQQVTLSCSPISGHRSVSWYQQTPGQGLQFLFEYFSETQRNKGNFPGRFSGRQFSNSRSEMNVSTLELGDSALYLCASSSRRAWGTDTQYFGPGTRLTVL.

This clonotype occurred a few times. The J gene is TRBJ2-1, the V gene TRBV9; D ambiguous. The CDR3 has 11 amino acids. Per germline, CDR1 SGDLS and CDR2 YYNGEE. V was trimmed by 5 bases and J by 7 bases, leaving 7 bases between them. CDR3 coding DNA: TGTGCCAGCAGGGGCCCGAATGAGCAGTTCTTC. It codes for CASRGPNEQFF.

This clonotype was detected a few times. This chain connects TRBV5-1 to TRBJ2-1; 10 bases map to TRBD2. Germline-derived CDR1 and CDR2 are SGHRS and YFSETQ. This CDR3 contains 14 residues. V lost 1 base and J lost 6; bases outside the gene matches: 1. The chain's CDR3 is CASSLTSGVNEQFF. In nucleotides, the CDR3 is TGCGCCAGCAGCTTGACTAGCGGGGTCAATGAGCAGTTCTTC.

This clonotype has a handful of counts. This rearrangement joins TRBV2 to TRBJ2-4; 11 bases are a match to TRBD2. The CDR3 spans 16 residues. Unmatched junction bases numbered 8, after V lost 6 bases and J lost 4 bases. The germline gives CDR1 SNHLY, CDR2 FYNNEI. CDR3 sequence reads: CASSGGTSGAKNIQYF. CDR3 DNA: TGTGCCAGCAGCGGAGGGACTAGCGGTGCAAAAAACATTCAGTACTTC. Variable domain in full (rest from reference TRBV2 and TRBJ2-4): EPEVTQTPSHQVTQMGQEVILRCVPISNHLYFYWYRQILGQKVEFLVSFYNNEISEKSEIFDDQFSVERPDGSNFTLKIRSTKLEDSAMYFCASSGGTSGAKNIQYFGAGTRLSVL.

This clonotype has just a few counts. This rearrangement joins TRBV28 to TRBJ2-7; D not certain. V lost 5 bases, J lost 4 bases, and 12 bases lay in between. The CDR3 is 13 residues long. CDR1 and CDR2 (germline): MDHEN, SYDVKM. The CDR3 DNA follows: TGTGCCAGCAGTCTCTCGGATTTTTACGAGCAGTACTTC. Translating gives CASSLSDFYEQYF.

This clonotype was detected ten times or more. The V and J genes are TRBV7-6 and TRBJ2-3, with D perhaps given as TRBD1 or TRBD2 (5 bases each). The CDR3 is made up of 14 amino acids. Germline V gene data show CDR1 as SGHVS and CDR2 as FNYEAQ. Trimming took off 3 bases at V and 4 bases at J, with 11 bases between the two ends. CDR3 sequence (DNA): TGTGCCAGCAGCTTTGTCCAGGGAGCAGATACGCAGTATTTT. It codes for CASSFVQGADTQYF.

This clonotype was found a few times. The chain uses TRBV11-1 and TRBJ1-1; maybe TRBD1 (5 bases). The V end lost 5 bases, the J end lost 0 bases, and 22 bases lay between the germline ends. The germline V gene encodes CDR1 SGHAT and CDR2 FQDESV (reference sequence). CDR3 size: 18 residues. The CDR3 DNA reads TGTGCCAGCAGCGAACCCGGGGGGGAAGCCCGTATGAACACTGAAGCTTTCTTT. Amino acids: CASSEPGGEARMNTEAFF. Combining the CDR3 with reference TRBV11-1 and TRBJ1-1 gives the whole variable domain EAEVAQSPRYKITEKSQAVAFWCDPISGHATLYWYRQILGQGPELLVQFQDESVVDDSQLPKDRFSAERLKGVDSTLKIQPAELGDSAMYLCASSEPGGEARMNTEAFFGQGTRLTVV.

The gene calls are TRBV28 and TRBJ2-7; D perhaps matches TRBD2 (6 bases). Trimming shortened V by 3 bases and J by 0 bases, and 12 bases separated the two germline ends. The germline CDR1 and CDR2 sequences are MDHEN and SYDVKM. The CDR3 consists of 15 residues. The CDR3 region has the DNA TGTGCCAGCAGTTTGCCCCGGGACTTCTCCTACGAGCAGTACTTC. This gives the protein CASSLPRDFSYEQYF.

The rearrangement uses TRBV4-3 and TRBJ2-7, with 9 nucleotides matching TRBD2. The ends lost 4 bases at V and 2 bases at J; junction bases unmatched: 9. The CDR3 runs to 16 residues. The V gene's germline CDR1 is LGHNA and CDR2 YSLEER. DNA of the CDR3: TGCGCCAGCAGCCCAGAACGACTAGCGGTTCCCTACGAGCAGTACTTC. This encodes CASSPERLAVPYEQYF.